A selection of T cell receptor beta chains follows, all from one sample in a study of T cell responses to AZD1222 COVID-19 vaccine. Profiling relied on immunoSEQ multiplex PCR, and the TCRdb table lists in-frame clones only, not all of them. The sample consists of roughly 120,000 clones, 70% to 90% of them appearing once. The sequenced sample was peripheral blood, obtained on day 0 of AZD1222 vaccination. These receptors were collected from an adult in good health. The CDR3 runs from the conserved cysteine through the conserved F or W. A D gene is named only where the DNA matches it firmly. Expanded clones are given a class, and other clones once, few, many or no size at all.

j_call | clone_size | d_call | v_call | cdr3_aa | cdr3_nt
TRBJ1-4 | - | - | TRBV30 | CACKGPGARELFF | TGTGCCTGTAAAGGACCAGGGGCGAGGGAACTGTTTTTT
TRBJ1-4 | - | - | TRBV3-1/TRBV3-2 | CASSQGWGNEKLFF | TGTGCCAGCAGCCAGGGGTGGGGTAATGAAAAACTGTTTTTT
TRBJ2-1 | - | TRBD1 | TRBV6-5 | CASSKTGWNEQFF | TGTGCCAGCAGCAAGACAGGGTGGAATGAGCAGTTCTTC
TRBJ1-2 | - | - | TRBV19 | CASRPSPPTGYTF | TGTGCCAGTAGGCCTTCCCCCCCCACCGGCTACACCTTC
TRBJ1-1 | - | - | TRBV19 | CASRKVWGTEAFF | TGTGCCAGTAGGAAAGTGTGGGGGACTGAAGCTTTCTTT
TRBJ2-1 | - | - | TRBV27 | CASSTPRGPRGNEQFF | TGTGCCAGCAGCACCCCCCGGGGCCCGAGAGGCAATGAGCAGTTCTTC
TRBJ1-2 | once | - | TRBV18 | CASSPDTGYGYTF | TGTGCCAGCTCACCTGACACGGGGTATGGCTACACCTTC
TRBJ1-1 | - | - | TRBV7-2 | CASSLGGTIEAFF | TGTGCCAGCAGCTTAGGTGGGACAATAGAAGCTTTCTTT
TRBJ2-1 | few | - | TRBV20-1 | CSARDLNEQFF | TGCAGTGCTAGAGATCTGAATGAGCAGTTCTTC
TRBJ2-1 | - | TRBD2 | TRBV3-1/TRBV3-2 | CASSQVGTSGSYEQFF | TGTGCCAGCAGCCAAGTAGGGACTAGCGGGAGTTATGAGCAGTTCTTC
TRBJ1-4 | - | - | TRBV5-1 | CASSLDPNNEKLFF | TGCGCCAGCAGCTTGGATCCGAATAATGAAAAACTGTTTTTT
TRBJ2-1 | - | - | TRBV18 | CASSPPVGDNEQFF | TGTGCCAGCTCTCCCCCGGTCGGGGACAATGAGCAGTTCTTC
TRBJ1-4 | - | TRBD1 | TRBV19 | CASSGDRGTNEKLFF | TGTGCCAGTAGTGGTGACAGGGGGACTAATGAAAAACTGTTTTTT
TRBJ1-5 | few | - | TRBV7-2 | CASSGQRAANQPQHF | TGTGCCAGCAGCGGCCAGAGGGCCGCAAATCAGCCCCAGCATTTT
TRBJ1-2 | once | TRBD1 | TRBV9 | CASSVEPGQKPYGYTF | TGTGCCAGCAGCGTAGAACCGGGACAGAAGCCCTATGGCTACACCTTC
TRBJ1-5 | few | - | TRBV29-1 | CSVQGGFSQPQHF | TGCAGCGTACAGGGAGGCTTTTCTCAGCCCCAGCATTTT
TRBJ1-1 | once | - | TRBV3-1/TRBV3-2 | CASSVGTEAFF | TGTGCCAGCAGTGTTGGCACTGAAGCTTTCTTT
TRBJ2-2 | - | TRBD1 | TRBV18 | CASSPGTGKSGELFF | TGTGCCAGCTCCCCCGGGACAGGGAAGTCCGGGGAGCTGTTTTTT
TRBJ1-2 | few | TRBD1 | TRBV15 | CATLPDRGLYGYTF | TGTGCCACCCTCCCGGACAGGGGGCTATATGGCTACACCTTC
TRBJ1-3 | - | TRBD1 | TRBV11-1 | CASSDARGPRDTIYF | TGTGCCAGCAGCGACGCAAGGGGGCCCCGAGACACCATATATTTT
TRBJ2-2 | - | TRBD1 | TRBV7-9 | CASTGTVNTGELFF | TGTGCCAGCACCGGGACAGTTAACACCGGGGAGCTGTTTTTT
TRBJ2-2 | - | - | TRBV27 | CASSFGYGELFF | TGTGCCAGCAGTTTTGGGTACGGGGAGCTGTTTTTT
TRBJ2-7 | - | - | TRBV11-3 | CASSPGLASWYEQYF | TGTGCCAGCAGCCCCGGACTTGCATCCTGGTACGAGCAGTACTTC
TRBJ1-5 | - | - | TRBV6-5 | CASSYSQGHGGPQHF | TGTGCCAGCAGTTACTCACAGGGCCATGGGGGGCCCCAGCATTTT
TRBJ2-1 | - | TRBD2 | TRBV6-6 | CASSYFGTREDEQFF | TGTGCCAGCAGTTACTTCGGGACTAGGGAGGATGAGCAGTTCTTC
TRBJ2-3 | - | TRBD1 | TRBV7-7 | CASSSTGSTDTQYF | TGTGCTAGCAGTTCGACAGGGAGCACAGATACGCAGTATTTT
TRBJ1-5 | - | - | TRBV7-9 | CASSLGLYSNQPQHF | TGTGCCAGCAGCTTAGGACTTTATAGCAATCAGCCCCAGCATTTT
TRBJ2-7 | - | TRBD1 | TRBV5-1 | CASSLPGQGKFSYEQYF | TGCGCCAGCAGCTTACCGGGACAGGGGAAATTTTCCTACGAGCAGTACTTC
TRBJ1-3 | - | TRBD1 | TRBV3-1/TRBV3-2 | CASSQGFDRVGNTIYF | TGTGCCAGCAGCCAAGGTTTCGACAGGGTCGGAAACACCATATATTTT
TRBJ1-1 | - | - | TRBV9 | CASSVDPAGDTEAFF | TGTGCCAGCAGCGTAGATCCCGCCGGGGACACTGAAGCTTTCTTT
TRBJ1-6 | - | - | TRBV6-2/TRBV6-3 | CASSYSTGSSYNSPLHF | TGTGCCAGCAGTTACTCTACAGGGAGCTCCTATAATTCACCCCTCCACTTT
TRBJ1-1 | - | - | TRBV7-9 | CASVEMNTEAFF | TGTGCCAGCGTTGAAATGAACACTGAAGCTTTCTTT
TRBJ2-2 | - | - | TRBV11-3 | CASQAGRGGTGELFF | TGTGCCAGCCAAGCGGGAAGGGGGGGCACCGGGGAGCTGTTTTTT
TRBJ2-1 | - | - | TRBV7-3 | CASSLTQTDFSSYNEQFF | TGTGCCAGCAGCTTAACCCAAACGGACTTTAGCTCCTACAATGAGCAGTTCTTC
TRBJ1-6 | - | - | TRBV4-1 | CASSQGSGILVGSPLHF | TGCGCCAGCAGCCAAGGGTCCGGAATTCTCGTGGGTTCACCCCTCCACTTT
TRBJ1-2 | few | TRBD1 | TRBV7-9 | CASSLAGRTGQRDGYTF | TGTGCCAGCAGCTTAGCGGGCCGGACAGGGCAAAGGGATGGCTACACCTTC
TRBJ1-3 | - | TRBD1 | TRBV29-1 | CSVRDRGNSGNTIYF | TGCAGCGTCCGGGACAGGGGAAACTCTGGAAACACCATATATTTT
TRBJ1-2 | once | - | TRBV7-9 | CASSNARGYTF | TGTGCCAGCAGTAACGCTCGAGGCTACACCTTC
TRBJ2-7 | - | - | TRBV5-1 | CASSLAEVAGNEQYF | TGCGCCAGCAGCTTGGCCGAGGTGGCCGGGAACGAGCAGTACTTC
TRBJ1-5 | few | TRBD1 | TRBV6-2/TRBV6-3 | CASSSSISTGGWQPQHF | TGTGCCAGCAGTTCATCCATCTCAACAGGGGGGTGGCAGCCCCAGCATTTT
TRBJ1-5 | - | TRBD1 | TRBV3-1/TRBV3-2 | CASSRDSLNQPQHF | TGTGCCAGCAGCCGGGACAGCCTCAATCAGCCCCAGCATTTT
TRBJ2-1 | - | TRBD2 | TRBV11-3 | CASSFHRGGLAKDNEQFF | TGTGCCAGCAGCTTTCACCGGGGGGGACTAGCGAAAGACAATGAGCAGTTCTTC
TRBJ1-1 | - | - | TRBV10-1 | CASSPRGNTEAFF | TGCGCCAGCAGTCCTCGAGGCAACACTGAAGCTTTCTTT
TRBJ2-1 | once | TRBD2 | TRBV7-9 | CASRLAGGTNEQFF | TGTGCCAGCCGACTAGCGGGAGGGACCAATGAGCAGTTCTTC
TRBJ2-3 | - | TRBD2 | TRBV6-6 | CASSFSGGTDTQYF | TGTGCCAGCAGTTTTAGCGGGGGAACAGATACGCAGTATTTT
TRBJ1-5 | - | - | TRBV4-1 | CASSQVGGHSNQPQHF | TGCGCCAGCAGCCAAGTCGGCGGACATAGCAATCAGCCCCAGCATTTT
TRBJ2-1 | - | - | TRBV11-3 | CASSLGSPNEQFF | TGTGCCAGCAGCTTAGGATCGCCCAATGAGCAGTTCTTC
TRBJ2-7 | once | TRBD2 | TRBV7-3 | CASSLSPSGVYEQYF | TGTGCCAGCAGCTTAAGTCCTAGCGGGGTCTACGAGCAGTACTTC
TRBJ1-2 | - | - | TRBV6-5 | CASSYNSGVEGGYTF | TGTGCCAGCAGTTATAATTCCGGGGTGGAAGGTGGCTACACCTTC
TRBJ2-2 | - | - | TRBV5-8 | CASSSAGAGTGELFF | TGTGCCAGCAGCTCGGCAGGGGCTGGCACCGGGGAGCTGTTTTTT
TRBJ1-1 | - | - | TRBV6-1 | CASSEFVRITEAFF | TGTGCCAGCAGTGAATTCGTAAGGATCACTGAAGCTTTCTTT
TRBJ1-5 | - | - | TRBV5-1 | CASSLDGSSNQPQHF | TGCGCCAGCAGCTTGGATGGGAGTAGCAATCAGCCCCAGCATTTT
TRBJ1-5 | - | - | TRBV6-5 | CASSYTRVGAQHF | TGTGCCAGCAGTTACACCAGGGTGGGGGCCCAGCATTTT
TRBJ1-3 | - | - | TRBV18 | CASSPLEGRSGNTIYF | TGTGCCAGCTCACCACTCGAGGGGCGCTCTGGAAACACCATATATTTT
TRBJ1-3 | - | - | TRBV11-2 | CASSLAGYLDSSGNTIYF | TGTGCCAGCAGCTTAGCGGGGTACCTCGATAGCTCTGGAAACACCATATATTTT